The clone carrying this T cell receptor beta chain was recorded many times. Its matching antigen is unknown. CDR1 and CDR2 from the germline V gene are LNHDA and SQIVND (reference sequence). V shed 6 bases and J shed 5 bases, with 7 bases lying between them. The CDR3 has 12 residues. The data were taken from a study of Graves' ophthalmopathy and Graves' hyperthyroidism. Amplified material comprised TCR beta CDR3 regions derived from RNA transcripts. Amplification began with first-round RT-PCR using HTBI primers, then second-round multiplex PCR was performed. TCRdb redid the calling of the multiplex PCR reads with MiXCR, one entry per CDR3 protein. The table shows under 800,000 distinct CDR3 sequences, with roughly 20% occurring only once. Study-level findings and limits: The model predicted progression of ophthalmopathy with a sensitivity of 60% to 71%, and its specificity was 72% to 85%.

V and J are TRBV19 and TRBJ2-2; TRBD1 is a possible D gene (6 bases). The clonotype comes from a woman under 30 with stable Graves' hyperthyroidism. Some clones in this sample may be carry-over from other donors' samples. The sequencing input was peripheral blood. This chain's CDR3 is CASRDRTGELFF. The CDR3 DNA sequence: TGTGCCAGTAGGGACAGAACCGGGGAGCTGTTTTTT.